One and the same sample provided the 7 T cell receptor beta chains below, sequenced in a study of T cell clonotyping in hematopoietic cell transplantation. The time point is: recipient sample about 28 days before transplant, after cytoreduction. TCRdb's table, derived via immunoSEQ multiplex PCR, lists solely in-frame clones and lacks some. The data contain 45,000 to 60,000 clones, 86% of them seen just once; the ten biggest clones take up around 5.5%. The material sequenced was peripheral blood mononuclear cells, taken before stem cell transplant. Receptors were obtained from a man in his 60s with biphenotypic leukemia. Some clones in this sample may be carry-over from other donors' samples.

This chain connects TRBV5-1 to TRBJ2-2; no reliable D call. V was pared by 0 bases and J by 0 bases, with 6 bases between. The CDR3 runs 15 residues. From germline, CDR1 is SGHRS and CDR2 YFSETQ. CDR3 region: CASSLVGANTGELFF. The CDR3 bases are TGCGCCAGCAGCTTGGTCGGAGCGAACACCGGGGAGCTGTTTTTT.

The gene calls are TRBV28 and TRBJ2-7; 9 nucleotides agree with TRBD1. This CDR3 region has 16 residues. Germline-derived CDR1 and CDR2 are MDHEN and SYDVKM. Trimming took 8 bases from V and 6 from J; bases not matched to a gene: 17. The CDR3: CASGGQGPFGGTEQYF. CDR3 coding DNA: TGTGCCAGCGGTGGACAGGGGCCCTTTGGAGGGACCGAGCAGTACTTC.

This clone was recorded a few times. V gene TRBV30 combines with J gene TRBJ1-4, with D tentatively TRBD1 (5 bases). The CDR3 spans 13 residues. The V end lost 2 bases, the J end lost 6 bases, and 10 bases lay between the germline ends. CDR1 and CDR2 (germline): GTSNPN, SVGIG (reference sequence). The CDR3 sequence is CAWSRGVHEKLFF. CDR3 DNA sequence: TGTGCCTGGAGTCGGGGGGTTCATGAAAAACTGTTTTTT.

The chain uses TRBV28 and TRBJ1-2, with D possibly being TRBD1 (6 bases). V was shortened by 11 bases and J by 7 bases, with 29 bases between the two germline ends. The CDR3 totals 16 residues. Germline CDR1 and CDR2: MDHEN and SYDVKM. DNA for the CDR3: TGTGCCGCAGTAAAAGGGGGGGGGATCGTGTCTGGTGGCTACACCTTC. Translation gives CAAVKGGGIVSGGYTF.

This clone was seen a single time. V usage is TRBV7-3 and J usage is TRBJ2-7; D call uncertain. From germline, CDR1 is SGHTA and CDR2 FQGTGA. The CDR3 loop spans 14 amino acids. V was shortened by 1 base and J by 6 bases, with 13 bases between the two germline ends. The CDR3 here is CASSLSSRLSEQYF. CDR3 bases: TGTGCCAGCAGCTTAAGTAGCAGGCTAAGCGAGCAGTACTTC.

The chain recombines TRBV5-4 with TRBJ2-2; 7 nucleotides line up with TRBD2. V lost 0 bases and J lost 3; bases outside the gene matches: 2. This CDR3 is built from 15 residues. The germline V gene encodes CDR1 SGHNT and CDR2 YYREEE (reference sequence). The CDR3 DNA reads TGTGCCAGCAGCTTGGGACTAGCTCACACCGGGGAGCTGTTTTTT. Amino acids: CASSLGLAHTGELFF.

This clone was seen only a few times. CDR3 region: CASSYPGGTDTQYF. As DNA, the CDR3 is TGTGCCAGTAGTTATCCTGGCGGCACAGATACGCAGTATTTT. V and J are TRBV19 and TRBJ2-3; D gene ambiguous. Looked up from germline, CDR1 is LNHDA and CDR2 is SQIVND (reference sequence). The length of the CDR3 is 14 residues. Trimming shortened V by 5 bases and J by 1 base, and 10 bases separated the two germline ends.